The 32 T cell receptor beta chains reported below all come from one sample, sequenced in a study of response to subunit inactivated influenza vaccine. In TCRdb, the RT-PCR reads were re-called with MiXCR into one record per CDR3 protein. Found here are around 490,000 distinct CDR3 sequences, approximately 7.7% of them singletons; the top ten hold approximately 12%. The sample in question was PBMCs from blood, obtained around 2 years after vaccination. These receptors came from a man aged 45 to 75 who received an inactivated influenza vaccine.

This clonotype was seen more than once but under ten times. The gene calls are TRBV3-1 and TRBJ2-1; the D gene is possibly TRBD1 (6 bases). The V end lost 7 bases, the J end lost 9 bases, and 16 bases lay between the germline ends. Germline lookup yields CDR1 LGHDT and CDR2 YNNKEL (reference sequence). The CDR3 length is 13 residues. The CDR3 protein is CASTIYRASEQFF. In DNA form, the CDR3 reads TGTGCCAGCACCATCTACAGGGCAAGTGAGCAGTTCTTC.

In this sample, this clonotype turned up many times. This sequence joins TRBV24-1 and TRBJ2-3, with D perhaps matching TRBD1 or TRBD2 (5 bases each). The CDR3 is 15 amino acids. Looked up from germline, CDR1 is KGHDR and CDR2 is SFDVKD. The V gene lost 0 bases and the J gene lost 3 bases, with 9 bases spanning the gap. The CDR3 here is CATSDLRGPTDTQYF. CDR3 bases: TGTGCCACCAGTGATTTGCGGGGACCTACAGATACGCAGTATTTT.

The chain couples TRBV9 to TRBJ2-7; 8 bases align to TRBD1. Trimming took 3 bases from V and 2 from J; bases not matched to a gene: 7. Looked up from germline, CDR1 is SGDLS and CDR2 is YYNGEE. The CDR3 has 15 amino acids. The CDR3 spells CASSARQGTPYEQYF. The CDR3 DNA sequence: TGTGCCAGCAGCGCTAGACAGGGGACCCCCTACGAGCAGTACTTC.

This clonotype was recorded many times. This chain connects TRBV4-3 to TRBJ1-6; D is perhaps TRBD1 (5 bases). Germline values: CDR1 LGHNA, CDR2 YSLEER. Trimming pared 0 bases from V and 1 base from J, leaving 7 bases between. This CDR3 contains 16 residues. CDR3 nucleotide sequence: TGCGCCAGCAGCCAAGACAGGGCGTCCTATAATTCACCCCTCCACTTT. Translation: CASSQDRASYNSPLHF.

This clonotype was recorded a few times. The gene calls are TRBV4-1 and TRBJ2-7; TRBD2 agrees at 9 bases. Per germline, CDR1 MGHRA and CDR2 YSYEKL. The V gene end was trimmed by 1 base and the J gene end by 5 bases; junction bases not matched to a gene: 9. This CDR3 spans 16 amino acids. The CDR3 loop is CASSQGGVAGENEQYF. The CDR3 coding sequence is TGCGCCAGCAGCCAAGGGGGTGTAGCGGGAGAGAACGAGCAGTACTTC.

This clonotype was counted between two and nine times. The chain combines TRBV7-9 with TRBJ2-4, with D unclear. The CDR3 extends over 13 amino acids. Trimming pared 1 base from V and 3 bases from J, leaving 4 bases between. Per germline, CDR1 SEHNR and CDR2 FQNEAQ (reference sequence). CDR3: CASSLEVKNIQYF. The CDR3 DNA is TGTGCCAGCAGCTTAGAAGTCAAAAACATTCAGTACTTC.

This clonotype was seen more than once but under ten times. The junction shows a germline mismatch at one end, possibly a read error. The J gene is TRBJ1-1, the V gene TRBV6-5; D is perhaps TRBD1 (5 bases). The length of the CDR3 is 14 residues. The germline gives CDR1 MNHEY, CDR2 SVGAGI. The CDR3 loop is CASSLGLLKTEAFF. DNA of the CDR3: TGTGCCAGCAGTTTGGGACTGCTGAAGACTGAAGCTTTCTTT.

This clonotype came up a few times. The chain couples TRBV10-3 to TRBJ2-7; the D is unclear. The CDR3 covers 12 residues. The V end was cut by 6 bases, the J end by 2 bases, with 8 bases between. The germline V gene has CDR1 ENHRY and CDR2 SYGVKD. CDR3 in amino acids: CAISDDPYEQYF. DNA for the CDR3: TGTGCCATCAGCGATGACCCCTACGAGCAGTACTTC.

This clonotype was recorded many times. The rearrangement uses TRBV5-1 and TRBJ2-7, with D possibly TRBD2 on 5 matching bases. This CDR3 spans 14 amino acids. Trimming shortened V by 0 bases and J by 3 bases, and 10 bases separated the two germline ends. The germline gives CDR1 SGHRS, CDR2 YFSETQ. The CDR3 DNA reads TGCGCCAGCAGCTTGGTATCGAGGGACTACGAGCAGTACTTC. It encodes CASSLVSRDYEQYF.

This sequence joins TRBV4-2 and TRBJ2-1; 10 bases align to TRBD1. CDR3 length: 16 amino acids. The junction had 3 bases not matched to a gene; V was cut back by 0 bases and J by 4 bases. Germline V gene data show CDR1 as LGHNA and CDR2 as YNFKEQ. The CDR3 DNA is TGTGCCAGCAGCCAAGACCGACAGGGGGCTTACAATGAGCAGTTCTTC. The encoded protein is CASSQDRQGAYNEQFF.

This clonotype was counted ten times or more. The chain is built from TRBV2 and TRBJ2-7, with 10 bases fitting TRBD1. CDR1 and CDR2 from the germline V gene are SNHLY and FYNNEI. There are 13 residues in the CDR3. V lost 7 bases to trimming and J lost 3 bases; unmatched junction nucleotides: 3. This CDR3 is CASIRDRGYEQYF. Written as DNA, the CDR3 is TGTGCCAGCATAAGGGACAGGGGCTACGAGCAGTACTTC. Full variable domain (missing parts from reference TRBV2 and TRBJ2-7): EPEVTQTPSHQVTQMGQEVILRCVPISNHLYFYWYRQILGQKVEFLVSFYNNEISEKSEIFDDQFSVERPDGSNFTLKIRSTKLEDSAMYFCASIRDRGYEQYFGPGTRLTVT.

This chain links TRBV6-5 with TRBJ2-5, with D possibly called TRBD1 or TRBD2 (5 bases each). V dropped 0 bases and J dropped 1 base, with 9 bases sitting between them. The CDR3 runs to 15 residues. CDR1 and CDR2 (germline): MNHEY, SVGAGI. CDR3 loop: CASSYSGRTQETQYF. The CDR3 DNA is TGTGCCAGCAGTTACTCGGGACGGACCCAAGAGACCCAGTACTTC.

This clonotype has more than one count but fewer than ten. The rearrangement uses TRBV29-1 and TRBJ2-3, with 7 bases fitting TRBD1. This CDR3 has 12 amino acids. V shed 5 bases and J 2 bases; nucleotides not matched to a gene: 1. Per germline, CDR1 SQVTM and CDR2 ANQGSEA. This chain's CDR3 is CSVQGDTDTQYF. DNA for the CDR3: TGCAGCGTTCAGGGGGACACAGATACGCAGTATTTT.

This clonotype showed up just a few times. DNA for the CDR3: TGTGCCAGCAGCCAAGATAGTGGTCGGGGAACTGAAGCTTTCTTT. This encodes CASSQDSGRGTEAFF. The chain recombines TRBV3-1 with TRBJ1-1; no reliable D call. Germline lookup yields CDR1 LGHDT and CDR2 YNNKEL (reference sequence). Trimming cost V 0 bases and J 5 bases, with 13 bases left between them. The CDR3 extends over 15 amino acids.

This clonotype has a count of ten or more. The CDR3 coding sequence is TGTGCCATCAGGGCTATACAGGGGGCGCGATGGACTGAAGCTTTCTTT. Protein: CAIRAIQGARWTEAFF. The chain carries TRBV10-3 and TRBJ1-1, with TRBD1 identical over 9 bases. The V gene's germline CDR1 is ENHRY and CDR2 SYGVKD. The CDR3 contains 16 residues. V lost 6 bases and J lost 5; bases outside the gene matches: 13.

Ten or more counts support this clonotype. The chain is built from TRBV2 and TRBJ2-7; D is undetermined. The CDR3 covers 14 residues. The ends were cut back, 3 bases at V and 5 bases at J, with 14 bases in the middle. Germline-derived CDR1 and CDR2 are SNHLY and FYNNEI. The CDR3 region is CASSDDLGFNEQYF. The CDR3 DNA reads as TGTGCCAGCAGTGATGATCTGGGTTTCAACGAGCAGTACTTC.

This clonotype was recorded at least ten times. The gene calls are TRBV30 and TRBJ2-2, with TRBD2 identical over 11 bases. Germline CDR1 GTSNPN, CDR2 SVGIG (reference sequence). This CDR3 comprises 14 residues. V lost 7 bases and J lost 7; bases outside the gene matches: 8. CDR3 nucleotide sequence: TGTGCCTCCGGGACTAGCGGACGAGACGGGGAGCTGTTTTTT. Encoded protein: CASGTSGRDGELFF.

This clonotype was seen a few times. The chain has TRBV5-1 and TRBJ1-2; the D gene is possibly TRBD1 (5 bases). The CDR3 is 13 residues long. Germline assignment: CDR1 SGHRS and CDR2 YFSETQ. Trimming removed 0 bases from V and 7 bases from J, with 10 bases in between. The CDR3 is CASSLGGSAGYTF. CDR3 DNA: TGCGCCAGCAGCTTGGGGGGCAGCGCTGGCTACACCTTC. Full variable domain (missing parts from reference TRBV5-1 and TRBJ1-2): KAGVTQTPRYLIKTRGQQVTLSCSPISGHRSVSWYQQTPGQGLQFLFEYFSETQRNKGNFPGRFSGRQFSNSRSEMNVSTLELGDSALYLCASSLGGSAGYTFGSGTRLTVV.

This chain connects TRBV7-2 to TRBJ2-3, with D maybe TRBD2 (5 bases). The CDR3 runs 17 residues. Trimming cost V 6 bases and J 0 bases, with 19 bases left between them. Per germline, CDR1 SGHTA and CDR2 FQGNSA. DNA for the CDR3: TGTGCCAGCAGTTTTTCCTTCGGTGCGGGTAGCACAGATACGCAGTATTTT. Its translation: CASSFSFGAGSTDTQYF.

In its sample, this clonotype was seen a few times. V gene TRBV20-1 combines with J gene TRBJ2-6; the D call may be TRBD1 or TRBD2 (5 bases each). Germline values: CDR1 DFQATT, CDR2 SNEGSKA (reference sequence). V dropped 6 bases and J dropped 2 bases, with 17 bases sitting between them. The CDR3 totals 16 residues. CDR3 nucleotide sequence: TGCAGTGCCCCCCCCAGGGTGGGAGCTGGGGCCAACGTCCTGACTTTC. Translating gives CSAPPRVGAGANVLTF.

This clonotype was seen a few times. This chain joins TRBV27 and TRBJ2-7; 8 bases align to TRBD1. The J segment lost 2 bases and the V segment lost 3 bases, leaving 6 bases of the junction unmatched. The CDR3 covers 15 residues. CDR1 MNHEY and CDR2 SMNVEV come from the germline V gene (reference sequence). CDR3 amino acids: CASSLTGQGPYEQYF. The CDR3 DNA sequence: TGTGCCAGCAGTTTGACTGGACAGGGACCCTACGAGCAGTACTTC.

This clonotype has ten or more counts. This rearrangement joins TRBV12-3 or TRBV12-4 to TRBJ2-1; D perhaps matches TRBD2 (5 bases). Trimming pared 1 base from V and 13 bases from J, leaving 14 bases between. The CDR3 length is 13 residues. CDR3 in DNA: TGTGCCAGCAGTTTAGTCCCGAATACGGGACAGTTCTTC. Amino acids: CASSLVPNTGQFF.

This clonotype occurred a few times. The CDR3, as DNA: TGTGCCAGCAGCTTCGATATAATAGCGGGGAAAGAGACCCAGTACTTC. It is translated as CASSFDIIAGKETQYF. This chain links TRBV11-2 with TRBJ2-5; 8 bases line up with TRBD2. The CDR3 is 16 amino acids. After removal of 3 bases from V and 3 bases from J, the junction contained 9 bases not matched to a gene. Germline V CDR1 and CDR2: SGHAT, FQNNGV. Supplemented by reference TRBV11-2 and TRBJ2-5, the full variable domain reads EAGVAQSPRYKIIEKRQSVAFWCNPISGHATLYWYQQILGQGPKLLIQFQNNGVVDDSQLPKDRFSAERLKGVDSTLKIQPAKLEDSAVYLCASSFDIIAGKETQYFGPGTRLLVL.

V usage is TRBV7-9 and J usage is TRBJ1-1; the match to TRBD1 covers 7 bases. The length of the CDR3 is 14 residues. The germline V gene encodes CDR1 SEHNR and CDR2 FQNEAQ (reference sequence). The ends lost 3 bases at V and 7 bases at J; junction bases unmatched: 8. CDR3 sequence: CASSFKGGQSEAFF. CDR3 nucleotides: TGTGCCAGCAGCTTCAAAGGGGGCCAAAGTGAAGCTTTCTTT.

This sequence joins TRBV27 and TRBJ1-4, with TRBD1 as a possible D gene (5 bases). V shed 6 bases and J shed 3 bases, with 14 bases lying between them. Looked up from germline, CDR1 is MNHEY and CDR2 is SMNVEV (reference sequence). This CDR3 has 15 residues. The CDR3 bases are TGTGCCAGCAGATCATCCAGGGTTCCTAATGAAAAACTGTTTTTT. Protein: CASRSSRVPNEKLFF.

The CDR3 coding sequence is TGTGCCAGCAGCCGAAGAGGGGGCGACAGGTACCAAGAGACCCAGTACTTC. Translation: CASSRRGGDRYQETQYF. V gene TRBV5-5 combines with J gene TRBJ2-5, with 7 bases lining up with TRBD1. CDR1 SGHKS and CDR2 YYEKEE come from the germline V gene (reference sequence). Unmatched junction bases numbered 12, after V lost 4 bases and J lost 0 bases. The CDR3 totals 17 residues.

This clonotype was found once. The chain couples TRBV20-1 to TRBJ2-1, with 14 bases matching TRBD2. J gave up 0 bases and V 6 bases, and 16 bases lay outside the gene matches. This CDR3 comprises 20 residues. Germline CDR1 is DFQATT and CDR2 is SNEGSKA (reference sequence). The CDR3 spells CSAEQNIGLAGGLSYNEQFF. The CDR3 region has the DNA TGCAGTGCAGAACAAAATATAGGACTAGCGGGGGGTCTCTCCTACAATGAGCAGTTCTTC.

This chain connects TRBV11-1 to TRBJ2-3; 8 bases line up with TRBD2. Germline V gene data show CDR1 as SGHAT and CDR2 as FQDESV (reference sequence). The CDR3 extends over 18 amino acids. V trimming: 1 base; J trimming: 2 bases; junction bases outside the gene matches: 11. The CDR3 spells CASSLERGRQLVTDTQYF. CDR3 in DNA: TGTGCCAGCAGCTTAGAGCGCGGGAGGCAACTAGTCACAGATACGCAGTATTTT.

In this sample, this clonotype turned up a few times. The chain carries TRBV5-1 and TRBJ1-6; maybe TRBD1 (6 bases). Germline CDR1 and CDR2: SGHRS and YFSETQ. V was shortened by 4 bases and J by 6 bases, with 17 bases between the two germline ends. CDR3 length: 16 residues. The CDR3 DNA is TGCGCCAGCAGCCCACAGGGTTTAGAGGGTAATTCACCCCTCCACTTT. Its translation is CASSPQGLEGNSPLHF.

This clonotype was seen more than once but under ten times. This chain connects TRBV5-1 to TRBJ1-1; no reliable D call. CDR1 and CDR2 (germline): SGHRS, YFSETQ. This CDR3 region has 14 residues. V was shortened by 7 bases and J by 2 bases, with 15 bases between the two germline ends. CDR3 residues: CASGSGTANTEAFF. The CDR3 DNA sequence: TGCGCCAGCGGATCGGGAACCGCAAACACTGAAGCTTTCTTT. Full variable domain (rest looked up from reference TRBV5-1 and TRBJ1-1): KAGVTQTPRYLIKTRGQQVTLSCSPISGHRSVSWYQQTPGQGLQFLFEYFSETQRNKGNFPGRFSGRQFSNSRSEMNVSTLELGDSALYLCASGSGTANTEAFFGQGTRLTVV.

This clonotype has a handful of counts. The chain uses TRBV12-3 or TRBV12-4 and TRBJ2-6; 7 positions match TRBD2. This CDR3 has 16 amino acids. V trimming: 6 bases; J trimming: 2 bases; junction bases outside the gene matches: 7. The CDR3 sequence: CASRSTGRAGANVLTF. The CDR3 DNA reads as TGTGCCAGCAGATCAACGGGGAGGGCTGGGGCCAACGTCCTGACTTTC.

This clonotype was counted only a few times. The chain joins TRBV15 to TRBJ2-5; the D gene could be TRBD1 or TRBD2 (6 bases each). V lost 0 bases and J 5 bases, leaving 10 bases between the germline ends. From germline, CDR1 is LNHNV and CDR2 YYDKDF (reference sequence). This CDR3 has 14 amino acids. CDR3 nucleotide sequence: TGTGCCACCAGCAGAGATCGGGGGCCGGAGACCCAGTACTTC. Encoded protein: CATSRDRGPETQYF.